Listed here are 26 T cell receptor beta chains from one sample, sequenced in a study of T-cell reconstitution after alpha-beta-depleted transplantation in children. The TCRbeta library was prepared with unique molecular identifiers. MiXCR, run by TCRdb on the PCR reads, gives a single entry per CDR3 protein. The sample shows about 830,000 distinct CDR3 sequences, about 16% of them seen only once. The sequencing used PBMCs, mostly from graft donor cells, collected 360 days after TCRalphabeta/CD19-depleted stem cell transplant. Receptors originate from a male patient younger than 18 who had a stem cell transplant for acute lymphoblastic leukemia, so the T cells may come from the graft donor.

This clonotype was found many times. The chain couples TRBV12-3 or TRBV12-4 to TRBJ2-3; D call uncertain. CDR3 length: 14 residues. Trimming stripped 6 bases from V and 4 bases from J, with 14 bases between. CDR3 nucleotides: TGTGCCAGCAGCCGCCGGCCCAGTGCAGATACGCAGTATTTT. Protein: CASSRRPSADTQYF.

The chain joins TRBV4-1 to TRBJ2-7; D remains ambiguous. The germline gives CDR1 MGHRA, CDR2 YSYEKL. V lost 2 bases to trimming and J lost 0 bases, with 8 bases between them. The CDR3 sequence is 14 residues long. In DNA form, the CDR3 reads TGCGCCAGCAGCCAACAGCCCCCCTCCTACGAGCAGTACTTC. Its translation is CASSQQPPSYEQYF.

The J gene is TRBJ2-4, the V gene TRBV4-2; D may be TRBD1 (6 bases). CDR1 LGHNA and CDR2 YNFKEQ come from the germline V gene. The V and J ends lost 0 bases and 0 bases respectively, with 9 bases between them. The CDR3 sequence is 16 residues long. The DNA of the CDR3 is TGTGCCAGCAGCCAAGAAGGGGGTATAGCCAAAAACATTCAGTACTTC. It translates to CASSQEGGIAKNIQYF.

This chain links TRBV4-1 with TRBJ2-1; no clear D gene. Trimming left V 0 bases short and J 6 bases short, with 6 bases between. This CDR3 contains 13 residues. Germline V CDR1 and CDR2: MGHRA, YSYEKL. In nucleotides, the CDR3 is TGCGCCAGCAGCCAAGATGGCTTCAATGAGCAGTTCTTC. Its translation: CASSQDGFNEQFF.

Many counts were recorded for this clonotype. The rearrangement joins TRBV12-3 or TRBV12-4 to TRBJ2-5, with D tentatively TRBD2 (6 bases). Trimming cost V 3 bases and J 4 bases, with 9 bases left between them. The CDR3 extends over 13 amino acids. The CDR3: CASSFTGVETQYF. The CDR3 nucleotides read TGTGCCAGCAGTTTTACGGGGGTAGAGACCCAGTACTTC.

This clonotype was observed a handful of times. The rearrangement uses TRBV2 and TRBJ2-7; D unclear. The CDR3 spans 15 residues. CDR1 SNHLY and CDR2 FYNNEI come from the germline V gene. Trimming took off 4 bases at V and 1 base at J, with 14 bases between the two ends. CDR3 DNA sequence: TGTGCCAGCAGTGTCTCAAGATCAGAGTCCTACGAGCAGTACTTC. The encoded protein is CASSVSRSESYEQYF.

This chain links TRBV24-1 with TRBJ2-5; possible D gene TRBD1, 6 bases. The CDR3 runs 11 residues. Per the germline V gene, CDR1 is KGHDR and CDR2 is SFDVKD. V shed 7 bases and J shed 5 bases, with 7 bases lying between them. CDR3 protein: CATRQGETQYF. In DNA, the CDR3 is TGTGCCACCAGACAGGGTGAGACCCAGTACTTC.

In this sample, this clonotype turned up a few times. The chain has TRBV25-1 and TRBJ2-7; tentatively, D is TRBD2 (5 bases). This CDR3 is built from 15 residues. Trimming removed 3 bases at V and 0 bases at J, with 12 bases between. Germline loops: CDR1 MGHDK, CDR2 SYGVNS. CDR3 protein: CASSDPGFASYEQYF. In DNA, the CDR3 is TGTGCCAGCAGTGATCCGGGATTCGCCTCCTACGAGCAGTACTTC.

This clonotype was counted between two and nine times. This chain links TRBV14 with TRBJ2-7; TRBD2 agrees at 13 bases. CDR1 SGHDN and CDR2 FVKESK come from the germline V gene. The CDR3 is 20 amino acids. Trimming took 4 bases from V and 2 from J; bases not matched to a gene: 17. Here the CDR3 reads CASSPIFPGLAGLRPYEQYF. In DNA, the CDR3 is TGTGCCAGCAGCCCAATATTTCCGGGACTAGCGGGACTGCGCCCCTACGAGCAGTACTTC.

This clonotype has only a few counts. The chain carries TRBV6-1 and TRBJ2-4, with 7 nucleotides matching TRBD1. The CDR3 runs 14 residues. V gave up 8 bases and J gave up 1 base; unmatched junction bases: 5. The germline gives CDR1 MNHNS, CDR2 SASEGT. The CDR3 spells CASCDRVAKNIQYF. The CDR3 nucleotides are TGTGCCAGCTGCGACAGGGTTGCCAAAAACATTCAGTACTTC.

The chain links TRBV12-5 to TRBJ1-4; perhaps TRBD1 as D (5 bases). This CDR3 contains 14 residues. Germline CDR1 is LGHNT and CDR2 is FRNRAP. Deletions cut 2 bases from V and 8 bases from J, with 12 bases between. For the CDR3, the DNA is TGTGCTAGTGGTTTGTCCTTCAGGGAGGAAAAACTGTTTTTT. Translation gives CASGLSFREEKLFF.

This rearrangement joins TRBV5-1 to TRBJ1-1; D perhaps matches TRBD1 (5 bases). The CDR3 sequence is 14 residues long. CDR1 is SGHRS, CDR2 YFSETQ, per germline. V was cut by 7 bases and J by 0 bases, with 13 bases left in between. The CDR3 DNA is TGCGCCAGCGTACCTGACAGAGTGAACACTGAAGCTTTCTTT. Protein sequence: CASVPDRVNTEAFF.

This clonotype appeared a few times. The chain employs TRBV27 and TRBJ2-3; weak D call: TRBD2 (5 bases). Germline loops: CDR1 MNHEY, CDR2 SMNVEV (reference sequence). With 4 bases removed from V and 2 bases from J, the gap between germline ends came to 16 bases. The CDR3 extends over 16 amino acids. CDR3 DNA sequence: TGTGCCAGCAGTTCGCAACTAGAGCTGGACACAGATACGCAGTATTTT. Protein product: CASSSQLELDTDTQYF.

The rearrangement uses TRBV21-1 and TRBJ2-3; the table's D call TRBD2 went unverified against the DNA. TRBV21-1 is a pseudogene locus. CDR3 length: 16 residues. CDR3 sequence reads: CASSRTTGEATDTQYF. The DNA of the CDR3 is TGTGCCAGCAGCAGAACGACGGGAGAGGCCACAGATACGCAGTATTTT.

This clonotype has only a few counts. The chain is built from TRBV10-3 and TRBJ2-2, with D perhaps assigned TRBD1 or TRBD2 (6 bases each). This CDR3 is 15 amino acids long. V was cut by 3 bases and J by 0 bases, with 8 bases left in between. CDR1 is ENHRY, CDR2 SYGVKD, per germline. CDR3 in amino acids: CAISERGPNTGELFF. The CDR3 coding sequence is TGTGCCATCAGTGAACGGGGGCCGAACACCGGGGAGCTGTTTTTT.

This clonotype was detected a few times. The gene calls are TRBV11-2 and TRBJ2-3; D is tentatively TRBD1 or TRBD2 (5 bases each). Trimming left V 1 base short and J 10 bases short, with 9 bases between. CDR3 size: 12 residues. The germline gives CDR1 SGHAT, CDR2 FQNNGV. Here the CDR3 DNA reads TGTGCCAGCAGCTTAGTCGGGACGGCGCAGTATTTT. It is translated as CASSLVGTAQYF.

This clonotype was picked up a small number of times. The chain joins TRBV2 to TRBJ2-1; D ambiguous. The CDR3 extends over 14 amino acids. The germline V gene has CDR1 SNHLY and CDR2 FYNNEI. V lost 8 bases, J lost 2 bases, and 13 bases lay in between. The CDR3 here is CASLDRSTYNEQFF. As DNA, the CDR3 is TGTGCCAGCTTGGATCGTAGTACCTACAATGAGCAGTTCTTC.

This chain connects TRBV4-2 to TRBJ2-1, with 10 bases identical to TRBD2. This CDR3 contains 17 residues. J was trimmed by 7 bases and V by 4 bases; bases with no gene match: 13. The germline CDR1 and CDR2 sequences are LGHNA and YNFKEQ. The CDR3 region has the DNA TGTGCCAGCAGCCTGAGCCCCCTCTTGACTAGCGGGAATGAGCAGTTCTTC. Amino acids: CASSLSPLLTSGNEQFF.

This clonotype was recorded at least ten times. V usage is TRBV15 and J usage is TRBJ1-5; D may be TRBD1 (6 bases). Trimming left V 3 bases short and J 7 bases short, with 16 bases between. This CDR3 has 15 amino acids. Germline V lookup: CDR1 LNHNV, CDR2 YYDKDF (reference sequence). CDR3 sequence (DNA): TGTGCCACCAGCAGGGAGGGGGGGTACAGGCAGCCCCAGCATTTT. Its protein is CATSREGGYRQPQHF.

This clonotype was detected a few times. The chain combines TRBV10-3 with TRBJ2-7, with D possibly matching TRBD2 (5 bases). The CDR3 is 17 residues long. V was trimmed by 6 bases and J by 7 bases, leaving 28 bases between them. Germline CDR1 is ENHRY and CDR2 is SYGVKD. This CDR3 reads CAIRSNGLLKGDGEQYF. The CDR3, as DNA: TGTGCCATCAGGTCGAATGGACTCCTAAAGGGCGACGGGGAGCAGTACTTC.

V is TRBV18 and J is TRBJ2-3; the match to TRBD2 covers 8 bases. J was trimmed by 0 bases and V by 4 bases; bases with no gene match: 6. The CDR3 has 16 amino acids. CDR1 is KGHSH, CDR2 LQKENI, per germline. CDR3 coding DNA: TGTGCCAGCTCACGGGGACTAGGGCAGAGCACAGATACGCAGTATTTT. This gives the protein CASSRGLGQSTDTQYF.

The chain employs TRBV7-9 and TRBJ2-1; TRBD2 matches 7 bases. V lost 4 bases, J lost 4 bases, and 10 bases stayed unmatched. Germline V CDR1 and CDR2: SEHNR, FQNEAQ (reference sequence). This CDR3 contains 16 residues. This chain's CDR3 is CASSSERGREYNEQFF. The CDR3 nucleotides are TGTGCCAGCAGCTCGGAGCGGGGCCGTGAGTACAATGAGCAGTTCTTC.

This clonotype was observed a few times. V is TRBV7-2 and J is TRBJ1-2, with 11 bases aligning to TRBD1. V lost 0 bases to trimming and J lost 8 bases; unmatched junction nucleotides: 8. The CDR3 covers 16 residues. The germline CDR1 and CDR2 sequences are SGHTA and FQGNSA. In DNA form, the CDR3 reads TGTGCCAGCAGCTTAGCGCACGGACAGGGGGCTCGGGGCTACACCTTC. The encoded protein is CASSLAHGQGARGYTF.

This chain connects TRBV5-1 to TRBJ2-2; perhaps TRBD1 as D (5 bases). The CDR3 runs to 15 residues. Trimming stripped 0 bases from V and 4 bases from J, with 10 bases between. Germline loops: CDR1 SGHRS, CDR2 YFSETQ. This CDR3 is CASSLAGDSTGELFF. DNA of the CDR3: TGCGCCAGCAGCTTGGCCGGAGACAGCACCGGGGAGCTGTTTTTT.

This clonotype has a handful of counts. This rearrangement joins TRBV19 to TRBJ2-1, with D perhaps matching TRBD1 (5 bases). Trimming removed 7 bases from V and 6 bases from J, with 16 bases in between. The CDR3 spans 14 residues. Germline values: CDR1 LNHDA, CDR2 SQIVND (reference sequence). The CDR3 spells CASNAGPDRNEQFF. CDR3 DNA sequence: TGTGCCAGTAACGCAGGGCCAGACCGCAATGAGCAGTTCTTC.

CDR3 region: CASSHARGQKRTPTQYF. The CDR3 DNA sequence: TGCGCCAGCAGCCACGCGAGGGGCCAGAAACGGACCCCAACGCAGTATTTT. This chain uses TRBV5-1 with TRBJ2-3, with D perhaps given as TRBD1 or TRBD2 (5 bases each). Trimming shortened V by 4 bases and J by 9 bases, and 27 bases separated the two germline ends. The CDR3 loop spans 17 amino acids. Germline assignment: CDR1 SGHRS and CDR2 YFSETQ.